A selection of T cell receptor beta chains follows, all from one sample in a study of blood T cell repertoires in COVID-19. Some clones are missing from TCRdb's copy, which holds only in-frame ones; the method was immunoSEQ multiplex PCR. The sample lists about 210,000 clones, 92% occurring once. The sequencing input was peripheral blood. The receptors were gathered from a man aged 25 to 40 with acute or convalescent COVID-19. CDR3s include the opening cysteine and the closing phenylalanine or tryptophan. Each record gives: clone size, D gene, J gene, V gene, CDR3 DNA, CDR3 protein. D genes are given only for firm matches. Rows may omit the clone size; those that give it use once, few, many or a size class.

clone size: .; D gene: TRBD1; J gene: TRBJ1-4; V gene: TRBV28; CDR3 DNA: TGTGCCAGCAGTAGACAGGGGACCAATGAAAAACTGTTTTTT; CDR3 protein: CASSRQGTNEKLFF
clone size: .; D gene: TRBD2; J gene: TRBJ2-1; V gene: TRBV28; CDR3 DNA: TGTGCCAGCAGTTTAGGTTCTAGCGGGAGAAATGAGCAGTTCTTC; CDR3 protein: CASSLGSSGRNEQFF
clone size: .; D gene: TRBD1; J gene: TRBJ1-3; V gene: TRBV27; CDR3 DNA: TGTGCCAGCAGTTTGACAGGGCCTGGAAACACCATATATTTT; CDR3 protein: CASSLTGPGNTIYF
clone size: .; D gene: TRBD1; J gene: TRBJ1-2; V gene: TRBV25-1; CDR3 DNA: TGTGCCAGCAGTATATTGACAGGGGATGGCTACACCTTC; CDR3 protein: CASSILTGDGYTF
clone size: few; D gene: TRBD2; J gene: TRBJ2-1; V gene: TRBV30; CDR3 DNA: TGTGCCTGGACCGGGAGGGGACCCTACAATGAGCAGTTCTTC; CDR3 protein: CAWTGRGPYNEQFF
clone size: .; D gene: TRBD2; J gene: TRBJ2-7; V gene: TRBV20-1; CDR3 DNA: TGCAGTGCTAGTGGCGGGAGGGCCTCTATAACCTACGAGCAGTACTTC; CDR3 protein: CSASGGRASITYEQYF
clone size: .; D gene: TRBD2; J gene: TRBJ2-3; V gene: TRBV2; CDR3 DNA: TGTGCCAGCAGCCCCCGTAGCGGGAGAGGAAGCACAGATACGCAGTATTTT; CDR3 protein: CASSPRSGRGSTDTQYF
clone size: .; D gene: TRBD1; J gene: TRBJ1-1; V gene: TRBV5-1; CDR3 DNA: TGCGCCAGCAGCACCGGGACAGGGCGCACTGAAGCTTTCTTT; CDR3 protein: CASSTGTGRTEAFF
clone size: .; D gene: .; J gene: TRBJ1-4; V gene: TRBV25-1; CDR3 DNA: TGTGCCAGCTGGGGGACTAAACAGGGTCAAACTAATGAAAAACTGTTTTTT; CDR3 protein: CASWGTKQGQTNEKLFF
clone size: .; D gene: TRBD1; J gene: TRBJ1-2; V gene: TRBV2; CDR3 DNA: TGTGCCAGCAGCTTCGGGACAGTGTGGGGCTACACCTTC; CDR3 protein: CASSFGTVWGYTF
clone size: .; D gene: .; J gene: TRBJ2-7; V gene: TRBV7-6; CDR3 DNA: TGTGCCAGCAGCTTAGGGGACAAAATCTACGAGCAGTACTTC; CDR3 protein: CASSLGDKIYEQYF
clone size: few; D gene: .; J gene: TRBJ2-5; V gene: TRBV5-1; CDR3 DNA: TGCGCCAGCAGCCACGGGGAGGGGGTTTATGGAGAGACCCAGTACTTC; CDR3 protein: CASSHGEGVYGETQYF
clone size: .; D gene: .; J gene: TRBJ1-1; V gene: TRBV10-3; CDR3 DNA: TGTGCCATCAGTGAGGGAGTCAACACTGAAGCTTTCTTT; CDR3 protein: CAISEGVNTEAFF
clone size: .; D gene: TRBD1; J gene: TRBJ1-1; V gene: TRBV6-6; CDR3 DNA: TGTGCCAGCACCCGACAGGGGAACACTGAAGCTTTCTTT; CDR3 protein: CASTRQGNTEAFF
clone size: .; D gene: .; J gene: TRBJ2-2; V gene: TRBV5-6; CDR3 DNA: TGTGCCAGCAGCTTGGCCGGCGGGACCCGGACCGGGGAGCTGTTTTTT; CDR3 protein: CASSLAGGTRTGELFF
clone size: .; D gene: .; J gene: TRBJ2-5; V gene: TRBV18; CDR3 DNA: TGTGCCAGCTCAGACTTAGAGACCCAGTACTTC; CDR3 protein: CASSDLETQYF
clone size: .; D gene: .; J gene: TRBJ2-4; V gene: TRBV30; CDR3 DNA: TGTGCCTGGAGTGTAATGGGGAGTCGGATAAACATTCAGTACTTC; CDR3 protein: CAWSVMGSRINIQYF
clone size: .; D gene: .; J gene: TRBJ2-7; V gene: TRBV7-9; CDR3 DNA: TGTGCCAGCAGCCCCCCGGGCGGGACCTACGAGCAGTACTTC; CDR3 protein: CASSPPGGTYEQYF
clone size: .; D gene: TRBD2; J gene: TRBJ2-3; V gene: TRBV27; CDR3 DNA: TGTGCCAGCACCCAGCGGGAGGGAAGCACAGATACGCAGTATTTT; CDR3 protein: CASTQREGSTDTQYF
clone size: .; D gene: TRBD1; J gene: TRBJ1-3; V gene: TRBV7-6; CDR3 DNA: TGTGCCAGCACGGCGTTTGGGACAGCCCCTGGAAACACCATATATTTT; CDR3 protein: CASTAFGTAPGNTIYF
clone size: .; D gene: TRBD2; J gene: TRBJ2-2; V gene: TRBV4-1; CDR3 DNA: TGCGCCAGCAGCCCCTGGGGGACTAGGAACACCGGGGAGCTGTTTTTT; CDR3 protein: CASSPWGTRNTGELFF
clone size: .; D gene: TRBD1; J gene: TRBJ1-1; V gene: TRBV7-8; CDR3 DNA: TGTGCCAGCAGCTTGGACAGGAGTAGAACTGAAGCTTTCTTT; CDR3 protein: CASSLDRSRTEAFF
clone size: .; D gene: TRBD1; J gene: TRBJ1-1; V gene: TRBV28; CDR3 DNA: TGTGCCAGCAGTTTGGAGGGACAGGCGAACACTGAAGCTTTCTTT; CDR3 protein: CASSLEGQANTEAFF
clone size: .; D gene: TRBD1; J gene: TRBJ2-7; V gene: TRBV2; CDR3 DNA: TGTGCCAGCACTCGACAGGGGGCGAGCTACGAGCAGTACTTC; CDR3 protein: CASTRQGASYEQYF
clone size: .; D gene: .; J gene: TRBJ2-5; V gene: TRBV5-1; CDR3 DNA: TGCGCCAGCAGCTCCGAGTGGGAGACCCAGTACTTC; CDR3 protein: CASSSEWETQYF
clone size: .; D gene: .; J gene: TRBJ1-1; V gene: TRBV10-3; CDR3 DNA: TGTGCCATCAGTTTGACAGGCGAAAACACTGAAGCTTTCTTT; CDR3 protein: CAISLTGENTEAFF
clone size: .; D gene: TRBD1; J gene: TRBJ1-2; V gene: TRBV16; CDR3 DNA: TGTGCCAGCAGCCCCGAGCCGGGACAGGGGTTGAGCTACACCTTC; CDR3 protein: CASSPEPGQGLSYTF
clone size: .; D gene: .; J gene: TRBJ2-7; V gene: TRBV28; CDR3 DNA: TGTGCCAGCAGACCCTCCGGCTACGAGCAGTACTTC; CDR3 protein: CASRPSGYEQYF
clone size: .; D gene: TRBD1; J gene: TRBJ1-1; V gene: TRBV11-1; CDR3 DNA: TGTGCCAGCAGCCGCCAGGGACAGGTTCCGAACACTGAAGCTTTCTTT; CDR3 protein: CASSRQGQVPNTEAFF
clone size: .; D gene: TRBD2; J gene: TRBJ2-1; V gene: TRBV2; CDR3 DNA: TGTGCCAGCACATTAGCGGGGGTGATCTACAATGAGCAGTTCTTC; CDR3 protein: CASTLAGVIYNEQFF
clone size: .; D gene: .; J gene: TRBJ2-5; V gene: TRBV5-5; CDR3 DNA: TGTGCCAGCCACCTTGCGACTCAGCGGGAGACCCAGTACTTC; CDR3 protein: CASHLATQRETQYF
clone size: .; D gene: TRBD1; J gene: TRBJ1-6; V gene: TRBV5-1; CDR3 DNA: TGCGCCAGCAGCTTGGAATGGGACAGGTCTTCACCCCTCCACTTT; CDR3 protein: CASSLEWDRSSPLHF
clone size: few; D gene: .; J gene: TRBJ2-5; V gene: TRBV28; CDR3 DNA: TGTGCCAGCAGTTTAATATCCAGCCAAGAGACCCAGTACTTC; CDR3 protein: CASSLISSQETQYF
clone size: .; D gene: .; J gene: TRBJ1-5; V gene: TRBV6-5; CDR3 DNA: TGTGCCAGCAGCCGTCTTAGCAATCAGCCCCAGCATTTT; CDR3 protein: CASSRLSNQPQHF
clone size: .; D gene: TRBD1; J gene: TRBJ2-7; V gene: TRBV29-1; CDR3 DNA: TGCAGCGTTTCCGGGACAGGGTTGAACTCCTACGAGCAGTACTTC; CDR3 protein: CSVSGTGLNSYEQYF
clone size: .; D gene: TRBD2; J gene: TRBJ2-2; V gene: TRBV23-1; CDR3 DNA: TGCGCCAGCAGCCCCCGGGGGGGACTTGGGGAGCTGTTTTTT; CDR3 protein: CASSPRGGLGELFF
clone size: .; D gene: TRBD1; J gene: TRBJ1-1; V gene: TRBV2; CDR3 DNA: TGTGCCAGCAGTGGACAGGGGGACACTGAAGCTTTCTTT; CDR3 protein: CASSGQGDTEAFF
clone size: .; D gene: .; J gene: TRBJ1-1; V gene: TRBV29-1; CDR3 DNA: TGCAGCGTTGCCCGGGGAAGCACTGAAGCTTTCTTT; CDR3 protein: CSVARGSTEAFF
clone size: .; D gene: TRBD2; J gene: TRBJ2-1; V gene: TRBV7-6; CDR3 DNA: TGTGCCAGCAGCTTAAGCGGGAGGGCCTTTGAGCAGTTCTTC; CDR3 protein: CASSLSGRAFEQFF
clone size: .; D gene: .; J gene: TRBJ1-2; V gene: TRBV12-5; CDR3 DNA: TGTGCTAGTGGTTCCTACCCCCTAGAGTGGGGCTACACCTTC; CDR3 protein: CASGSYPLEWGYTF
clone size: .; D gene: TRBD2; J gene: TRBJ2-5; V gene: TRBV7-8; CDR3 DNA: TGTGCCAGCGAAAAAGCTGGGCGAGCGGGAGGGCCTTATTACGAGACCCAGTACTTC; CDR3 protein: CASEKAGRAGGPYYETQYF
clone size: .; D gene: .; J gene: TRBJ1-6; V gene: TRBV9; CDR3 DNA: TGTGCCAGCAGCGTAGGCGGCGGGGCGCCGTCACCCCTCCACTTT; CDR3 protein: CASSVGGGAPSPLHF
clone size: .; D gene: TRBD2; J gene: TRBJ2-3; V gene: TRBV5-1; CDR3 DNA: TGCGCCAGCAGCTTGTCCGGGAGGGGCACAGATACGCAGTATTTT; CDR3 protein: CASSLSGRGTDTQYF
clone size: .; D gene: TRBD1; J gene: TRBJ1-5; V gene: TRBV4-1; CDR3 DNA: TGCGCCAGCAGCCATCGGACAGGGAATCAGCCCCAGCATTTT; CDR3 protein: CASSHRTGNQPQHF
clone size: once; D gene: .; J gene: TRBJ2-2; V gene: TRBV7-9; CDR3 DNA: TGTGCCAGCCCATTGCAATCGGGTCACGGCACCGGGGAGCTGTTTTTT; CDR3 protein: CASPLQSGHGTGELFF
clone size: .; D gene: TRBD1; J gene: TRBJ1-6; V gene: TRBV9; CDR3 DNA: TGTGCCAGCAGCGTAGAGGGACAGTATAATTCACCCCTCCACTTT; CDR3 protein: CASSVEGQYNSPLHF
clone size: .; D gene: .; J gene: TRBJ1-3; V gene: TRBV3-1/TRBV3-2; CDR3 DNA: TGTGCCAGCAGCTATTACGAACTGGCTGGAAACACCATATATTTT; CDR3 protein: CASSYYELAGNTIYF
clone size: .; D gene: .; J gene: TRBJ1-5; V gene: TRBV19; CDR3 DNA: TGTGCCAGTAGTTTACAGGGTTATCAGCCCCAGCATTTT; CDR3 protein: CASSLQGYQPQHF
clone size: once; D gene: TRBD2; J gene: TRBJ2-1; V gene: TRBV7-3; CDR3 DNA: TGTGCCAGCAGCTCGGGACTAGCGGGGAACAATGAGCAGTTCTTC; CDR3 protein: CASSSGLAGNNEQFF
clone size: .; D gene: .; J gene: TRBJ2-3; V gene: TRBV29-1; CDR3 DNA: TGCAGCGTCCCAAGGGGGTTAACAGATACGCAGTATTTT; CDR3 protein: CSVPRGLTDTQYF
clone size: once; D gene: TRBD1; J gene: TRBJ2-1; V gene: TRBV5-1; CDR3 DNA: TGCGCCAGCAGCTATTACACCGGGACAGGGGGCAAGGGGGAGCAGTTCTTC; CDR3 protein: CASSYYTGTGGKGEQFF
clone size: .; D gene: .; J gene: TRBJ1-2; V gene: TRBV6-1; CDR3 DNA: TGTGCCAGCAGTGAAGCGCCGGGGAGGGGAGGAAGCTACACCTTC; CDR3 protein: CASSEAPGRGGSYTF
clone size: .; D gene: .; J gene: TRBJ2-1; V gene: TRBV7-2; CDR3 DNA: TGTGCCAGCAGCTTGGCCATAATTAATGAGCAGTTCTTC; CDR3 protein: CASSLAIINEQFF